This T cell receptor (beta chain) was recovered during a study of cytomegalovirus exposure and HLA in healthy donors. Looking at the study overall: One earlier analysis, a look at about 179 million T cells, found more than 100 million unique TCR beta sequences. Researchers found that less than 90% of 350 to 500 genotyped donors fell within the Caucasian-associated ancestry cluster.

Study-wide points: Reports state that TCR beta sequences accurately predicted most subjects' HLA-A and HLA-B alleles.

Trimming removed 2 bases from V and 2 bases from J; junction bases left unmatched: 8. The length of the CDR3 is 17 residues. CDR1 KGHSH and CDR2 LQKENI come from the germline V gene. Each donor was nominally healthy when sampled (though unrecorded immune exposures were likely). PCR employed 60 Vbeta and 13 Jbeta primers. The method was immunoSEQ multiplex PCR; TCRdb's version includes in-frame clones alone and lacks a portion of them. The sample contains around 160,000 clones, around 79% of which appear only once. In the case of this clone: Its target is not known.

This sequence joins TRBV18 and TRBJ2-3; 9 nucleotides align to TRBD1. Specimen: PBMCs. This sequence originates from a man aged 50-59 years in good health and CMV-seropositive. CDR3 residues: CASSPAGQGKITDTQYF. The CDR3 DNA follows: TGTGCCAGCTCACCAGCGGGACAGGGTAAAATCACAGATACGCAGTATTTT.